The rows below give T cell receptor beta chains drawn from one sample of a study of blood T cell repertoires in COVID-19. The data were produced by immunoSEQ multiplex PCR, yet TCRdb's version contains in-frame clones alone and is incomplete. The sample carries fewer than 120,000 clones, 72% recorded once. The sample taken for sequencing was peripheral blood. The receptors come from a woman aged 60 to 75 with acute or convalescent COVID-19. Each CDR3 is given with its conserved first and last residue. The order of the fields is CDR3 DNA, CDR3 protein, V gene, D gene, clone size, J gene. The D gene is left open where the match is weak. Where a row states a size, it is once, few, many or the class of an expanded clone; other rows omit it.

CDR3 DNA: TGTGCCAGCAGTAGGGACTACTCCTACAATGAGCAGTTCTTC
CDR3 protein: CASSRDYSYNEQFF
V gene: TRBV6-5
D gene: TRBD2
clone size: -
J gene: TRBJ2-1

CDR3 DNA: TGTGCCACTGTGGGGGGGCCGGGCACAGATACGCAGTATTTT
CDR3 protein: CATVGGPGTDTQYF
V gene: TRBV2
D gene: -
clone size: -
J gene: TRBJ2-3

CDR3 DNA: TGCAGCGTTCGGGGGGGCCAGGGCTATGGCTACACCTTC
CDR3 protein: CSVRGGQGYGYTF
V gene: TRBV29-1
D gene: -
clone size: -
J gene: TRBJ1-2

CDR3 DNA: TGTGCCAGCAGCCAGGGGGACAGGCTTAATGAAAAACTGTTTTTT
CDR3 protein: CASSQGDRLNEKLFF
V gene: TRBV4-2
D gene: TRBD1
clone size: once
J gene: TRBJ1-4

CDR3 DNA: TGTGCCAGTAGTAACCCAGCGAACACCGGGGAGCTGTTTTTT
CDR3 protein: CASSNPANTGELFF
V gene: TRBV19
D gene: -
clone size: few
J gene: TRBJ2-2

CDR3 DNA: TGTGCCAGCAGCTATACAGGGGCCACCGGGGAGCTGTTTTTT
CDR3 protein: CASSYTGATGELFF
V gene: TRBV5-4
D gene: TRBD1
clone size: -
J gene: TRBJ2-2

CDR3 DNA: TGTGCCAGCAGCTCTCAGGGGGGAGCCCCCTACGAGCAGTACTTC
CDR3 protein: CASSSQGGAPYEQYF
V gene: TRBV7-3
D gene: -
clone size: -
J gene: TRBJ2-7

CDR3 DNA: TGTGCCAGCACCCCGGGAGGGAGAACAAACTATGGCTACACCTTC
CDR3 protein: CASTPGGRTNYGYTF
V gene: TRBV7-2
D gene: -
clone size: -
J gene: TRBJ1-2

CDR3 DNA: TGTGCCAGCAGTTTACAGGGAGGGCGAGAGCAGTTCTTC
CDR3 protein: CASSLQGGREQFF
V gene: TRBV27
D gene: TRBD2
clone size: -
J gene: TRBJ2-1

CDR3 DNA: TGTGCCAGCTCACCGGACTCTACCTTAGGGCAGTACTTC
CDR3 protein: CASSPDSTLGQYF
V gene: TRBV18
D gene: -
clone size: few
J gene: TRBJ2-7

CDR3 DNA: TGCGCCAGCAGCTTGGCCGGGGACAGCTACAAACTGTTTTTT
CDR3 protein: CASSLAGDSYKLFF
V gene: TRBV5-1
D gene: TRBD1
clone size: -
J gene: TRBJ1-4

CDR3 DNA: TGTGCCAGCAGCCAAGCTGGGCTTTCCGAGCAGTTCTTC
CDR3 protein: CASSQAGLSEQFF
V gene: TRBV3-1/TRBV3-2
D gene: -
clone size: -
J gene: TRBJ2-1

CDR3 DNA: TGCGCCAGCAGCTTGGGCAGGGTATCGACCTATGGCTACACCTTC
CDR3 protein: CASSLGRVSTYGYTF
V gene: TRBV5-1
D gene: -
clone size: -
J gene: TRBJ1-2

CDR3 DNA: TGTGCCACCTCTAACAGACAGGGGAATAACTATGGCTACACCTTC
CDR3 protein: CATSNRQGNNYGYTF
V gene: TRBV15
D gene: TRBD1
clone size: few
J gene: TRBJ1-2

CDR3 DNA: TGCGCCAGCAGCCCAGGTGGGACAGGGGGCAGGGAGCAGTACTTC
CDR3 protein: CASSPGGTGGREQYF
V gene: TRBV5-1
D gene: TRBD1
clone size: -
J gene: TRBJ2-7

CDR3 DNA: TGTGCCAGCAGTTCCTCCAACCCGCCAGTGGGCTACACCTTC
CDR3 protein: CASSSSNPPVGYTF
V gene: TRBV6-6
D gene: -
clone size: few
J gene: TRBJ1-2

CDR3 DNA: TGCGCCAGCAGAAGGACTAGCGGGGACACAGATACGCAGTATTTT
CDR3 protein: CASRRTSGDTDTQYF
V gene: TRBV10-1
D gene: TRBD2
clone size: -
J gene: TRBJ2-3

CDR3 DNA: TGTGCCAGCAGTGACTCGATGTCCGGCAGGGGGCAGGTGGGAGATACGCAGTATTTT
CDR3 protein: CASSDSMSGRGQVGDTQYF
V gene: TRBV6-4
D gene: TRBD1
clone size: -
J gene: TRBJ2-3

CDR3 DNA: TGTGCCAGCACCCCGGGACAGAGCACCTATGGCTACACCTTC
CDR3 protein: CASTPGQSTYGYTF
V gene: TRBV6-5
D gene: TRBD1
clone size: -
J gene: TRBJ1-2

CDR3 DNA: TGTGCCAGCAGTGAATCTAGGATCTCTGGGGCCAACGTCCTGACTTTC
CDR3 protein: CASSESRISGANVLTF
V gene: TRBV6-1
D gene: -
clone size: -
J gene: TRBJ2-6

CDR3 DNA: TGTGCCAGCAGCTTAAGGCTGGGCTACACCTTC
CDR3 protein: CASSLRLGYTF
V gene: TRBV7-3
D gene: -
clone size: many
J gene: TRBJ1-2

CDR3 DNA: TGTGCCAGCTCTCCTGTCTCGCGGACTGATGGCTACACCTTC
CDR3 protein: CASSPVSRTDGYTF
V gene: TRBV18
D gene: -
clone size: few
J gene: TRBJ1-2

CDR3 DNA: TGTGCCAGTAGCAAGGGGTCCCCGCCTTACGAGCAGTACTTC
CDR3 protein: CASSKGSPPYEQYF
V gene: TRBV19
D gene: -
clone size: -
J gene: TRBJ2-7

CDR3 DNA: TGTGCCAGCAGACAGGGGGGGGACGAGCAGTACTTC
CDR3 protein: CASRQGGDEQYF
V gene: TRBV14
D gene: -
clone size: -
J gene: TRBJ2-7

CDR3 DNA: TGTGCCAGCAGCGTAGGGAGGAGAATGAACACTGAAGCTTTCTTT
CDR3 protein: CASSVGRRMNTEAFF
V gene: TRBV9
D gene: -
clone size: -
J gene: TRBJ1-1

CDR3 DNA: TGCGCCAGCAGCCAAGTTGGAGTTTCCTACGAGCAGTACTTC
CDR3 protein: CASSQVGVSYEQYF
V gene: TRBV4-1
D gene: -
clone size: -
J gene: TRBJ2-7

CDR3 DNA: TGTGCCAGCAGCTTAGTTACGAACACCGGGGAGCTGTTTTTT
CDR3 protein: CASSLVTNTGELFF
V gene: TRBV11-3
D gene: -
clone size: -
J gene: TRBJ2-2

CDR3 DNA: TGTGCCAGCTCGGAGGGGGCCGCCCTGGGGCAGTTCTTC
CDR3 protein: CASSEGAALGQFF
V gene: TRBV18
D gene: -
clone size: -
J gene: TRBJ2-1

CDR3 DNA: TGTGCCAGCAGCCTCGGGACAGTAAGCTCTGGAAACACCATATATTTT
CDR3 protein: CASSLGTVSSGNTIYF
V gene: TRBV5-4
D gene: TRBD1
clone size: -
J gene: TRBJ1-3

CDR3 DNA: TGTGCCAGCAGGGACAGGGGCGCTGAAAAACTGTTTTTT
CDR3 protein: CASRDRGAEKLFF
V gene: TRBV2
D gene: TRBD1
clone size: -
J gene: TRBJ1-4

CDR3 DNA: TGTGCCAGCAGCTCCAGGGTCCACGAGCAGTACTTC
CDR3 protein: CASSSRVHEQYF
V gene: TRBV7-9
D gene: -
clone size: -
J gene: TRBJ2-7

CDR3 DNA: TGCAGCGTTCTGGGAGACAGGGGCGCAGGGCAGCCCCAGCATTTT
CDR3 protein: CSVLGDRGAGQPQHF
V gene: TRBV29-1
D gene: TRBD1
clone size: few
J gene: TRBJ1-5

CDR3 DNA: TGTGCCAGCAGTTCGGGGTCTTACGAGCAGTACTTC
CDR3 protein: CASSSGSYEQYF
V gene: TRBV28
D gene: -
clone size: -
J gene: TRBJ2-7

CDR3 DNA: TGTGCCAGCAGCTTAGGGTTAGGGGGATTCTCCTACGAGCAGTACTTC
CDR3 protein: CASSLGLGGFSYEQYF
V gene: TRBV7-2
D gene: -
clone size: -
J gene: TRBJ2-7

CDR3 DNA: TGTGCCAGCAGTTACGCATTCCTGGTACAGGGTATATACGAGCAGTACTTC
CDR3 protein: CASSYAFLVQGIYEQYF
V gene: TRBV6-2/TRBV6-3
D gene: -
clone size: -
J gene: TRBJ2-7

CDR3 DNA: TGTGCCGGCAACACAGGGTATGCAGGTTCACCCCTCCACTTT
CDR3 protein: CAGNTGYAGSPLHF
V gene: TRBV6-5
D gene: -
clone size: -
J gene: TRBJ1-6

CDR3 DNA: TGTGCCAGCAGCCAAGACAGGGGTCGATATGAAAAACTGTTTTTT
CDR3 protein: CASSQDRGRYEKLFF
V gene: TRBV5-4
D gene: TRBD1
clone size: -
J gene: TRBJ1-4

CDR3 DNA: TGTGCCAGCAGTGACCCAGGGCGGGGGTACTATGGCTACACCTTC
CDR3 protein: CASSDPGRGYYGYTF
V gene: TRBV6-1
D gene: -
clone size: few
J gene: TRBJ1-2

CDR3 DNA: TGCGCCAGCAGCTTGGAGGGGATGAACACTGAAGCTTTCTTT
CDR3 protein: CASSLEGMNTEAFF
V gene: TRBV5-1
D gene: -
clone size: once
J gene: TRBJ1-1

CDR3 DNA: TGTGCCAGCAGCTTGAACCCCGCAGGGGCCTACGAGCAGTACTTC
CDR3 protein: CASSLNPAGAYEQYF
V gene: TRBV5-5
D gene: -
clone size: -
J gene: TRBJ2-7

CDR3 DNA: TGTGCCAGTAGAGGGACAGGGGTCGGCGGGGAGCTGTTTTTT
CDR3 protein: CASRGTGVGGELFF
V gene: TRBV19
D gene: TRBD1
clone size: -
J gene: TRBJ2-2

CDR3 DNA: TGTGCCAGTAGTGACAGGGGATCCTATGGCTACACCTTC
CDR3 protein: CASSDRGSYGYTF
V gene: TRBV19
D gene: TRBD1
clone size: -
J gene: TRBJ1-2

CDR3 DNA: TGTGCCAGCTCAAGTTCGACCGGGGTATCCTACGAGCAGTACTTC
CDR3 protein: CASSSSTGVSYEQYF
V gene: TRBV2
D gene: -
clone size: -
J gene: TRBJ2-7

CDR3 DNA: TGCGCCAGCAGACAAACGTTCCGCGGACAAGAGACCCAGTACTTC
CDR3 protein: CASRQTFRGQETQYF
V gene: TRBV4-1
D gene: -
clone size: -
J gene: TRBJ2-5

CDR3 DNA: TGTGCCAGCAGCTACGAGACAGGGGATAATTCACCCCTCCACTTT
CDR3 protein: CASSYETGDNSPLHF
V gene: TRBV7-8
D gene: TRBD1
clone size: -
J gene: TRBJ1-6

CDR3 DNA: TGTGCCAGCAGCGTAGACAGGGGGCTTAGGTACGAGCAGTACTTC
CDR3 protein: CASSVDRGLRYEQYF
V gene: TRBV9
D gene: TRBD1
clone size: -
J gene: TRBJ2-7